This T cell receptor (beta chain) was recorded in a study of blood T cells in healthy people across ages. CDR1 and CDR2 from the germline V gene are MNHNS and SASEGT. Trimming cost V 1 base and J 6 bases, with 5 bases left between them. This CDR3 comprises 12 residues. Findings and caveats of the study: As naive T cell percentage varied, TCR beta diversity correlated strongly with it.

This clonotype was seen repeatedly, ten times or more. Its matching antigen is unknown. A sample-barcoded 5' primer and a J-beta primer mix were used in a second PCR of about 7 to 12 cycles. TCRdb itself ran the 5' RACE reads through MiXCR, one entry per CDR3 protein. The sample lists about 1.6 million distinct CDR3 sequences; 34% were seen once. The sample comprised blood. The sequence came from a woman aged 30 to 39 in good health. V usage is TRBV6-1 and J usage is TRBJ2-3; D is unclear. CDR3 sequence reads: CASSEVGDTQYF. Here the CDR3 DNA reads TGTGCCAGCAGTGAAGTGGGTGATACGCAGTATTTT.